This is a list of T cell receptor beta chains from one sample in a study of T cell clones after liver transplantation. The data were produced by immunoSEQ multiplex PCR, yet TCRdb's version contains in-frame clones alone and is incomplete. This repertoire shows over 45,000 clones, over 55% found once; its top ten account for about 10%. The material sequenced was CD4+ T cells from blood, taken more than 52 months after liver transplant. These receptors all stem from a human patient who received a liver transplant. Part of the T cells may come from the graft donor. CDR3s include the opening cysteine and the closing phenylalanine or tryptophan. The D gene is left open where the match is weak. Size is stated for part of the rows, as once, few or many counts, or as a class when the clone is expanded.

CDR3aa: CASSFALRETQYF
CDR3nt: TGTGCCAGCTCATTCGCCCTGAGGGAGACCCAGTACTTC
d_gene: -
abundance: -
v_gene: TRBV7-8
len: 13
j_gene: TRBJ2-5

CDR3aa: CASSLKGQGAQSPGNTIYF
CDR3nt: TGTGCCAGCAGTTTAAAGGGACAGGGGGCGCAGAGTCCTGGAAACACCATATATTTT
d_gene: TRBD1
abundance: -
v_gene: TRBV27
len: 19
j_gene: TRBJ1-3

CDR3aa: CASSPGTETYEQYF
CDR3nt: TGTGCCAGCAGTCCCGGGACGGAGACCTACGAGCAGTACTTC
d_gene: -
abundance: -
v_gene: TRBV28
len: 14
j_gene: TRBJ2-7

CDR3aa: CASSNPRDRDSDTQYF
CDR3nt: TGTGCCAGTAGTAACCCCCGGGACAGGGATTCAGATACGCAGTATTTT
d_gene: TRBD1
abundance: -
v_gene: TRBV19
len: 16
j_gene: TRBJ2-3

CDR3aa: CASSSRLAGGLGNTQYF
CDR3nt: TGTGCCAGCAGCTCACGACTAGCGGGGGGCCTGGGGAATACGCAGTATTTT
d_gene: TRBD2
abundance: -
v_gene: TRBV7-2
len: 17
j_gene: TRBJ2-3

CDR3aa: CAISLGLAGVYEQYF
CDR3nt: TGTGCCATCAGTCTGGGACTAGCGGGGGTTTACGAGCAGTACTTC
d_gene: TRBD2
abundance: -
v_gene: TRBV10-3
len: 15
j_gene: TRBJ2-7

CDR3aa: CASRSTVATQIRTEAFF
CDR3nt: TGTGCCAGCAGGTCAACCGTAGCTACACAAATTCGCACTGAAGCTTTCTTT
d_gene: -
abundance: -
v_gene: TRBV21-1
len: 17
j_gene: TRBJ1-1

CDR3aa: CASSQHHRADSGNTIYF
CDR3nt: TGTGCCAGCAGCCAACATCACAGGGCCGACTCTGGAAACACCATATATTTT
d_gene: -
abundance: -
v_gene: TRBV14
len: 17
j_gene: TRBJ1-3

CDR3aa: CAISRGLQGSYTF
CDR3nt: TGTGCCATCAGTCGGGGACTACAGGGGAGCTACACCTTC
d_gene: TRBD1
abundance: -
v_gene: TRBV10-3
len: 13
j_gene: TRBJ1-2

CDR3aa: CASSDRAADTQYF
CDR3nt: TGTGCCAGCAGTGACCGAGCCGCGGATACGCAGTATTTT
d_gene: -
abundance: -
v_gene: TRBV6-1
len: 13
j_gene: TRBJ2-3

CDR3aa: CAVHLGQGSGNTIYF
CDR3nt: TGTGCCGTTCACCTTGGACAGGGATCTGGAAACACCATATATTTT
d_gene: TRBD1
abundance: few
v_gene: TRBV28
len: 15
j_gene: TRBJ1-3

CDR3aa: CASSLSGYTQYF
CDR3nt: TGTGCCAGCAGTCTTAGCGGATATACGCAGTATTTT
d_gene: -
abundance: -
v_gene: TRBV27
len: 12
j_gene: TRBJ2-3

CDR3aa: CASSVGPSGSYEQYF
CDR3nt: TGTGCCAGCAGCGTAGGTCCCTCAGGTTCCTACGAGCAGTACTTC
d_gene: -
abundance: -
v_gene: TRBV9
len: 15
j_gene: TRBJ2-7

CDR3aa: CASSLDGTFYEQYF
CDR3nt: TGTGCCAGCAGTTTGGATGGGACCTTCTACGAGCAGTACTTC
d_gene: -
abundance: once
v_gene: TRBV28
len: 14
j_gene: TRBJ2-7

CDR3aa: CASSLNEYNEKLFF
CDR3nt: TGTGCCAGCAGCCTTAATGAATATAATGAAAAACTGTTTTTT
d_gene: -
abundance: once
v_gene: TRBV7-8
len: 14
j_gene: TRBJ1-4

CDR3aa: CASSEREGTEAFF
CDR3nt: TGTGCCAGCAGTGAGCGAGAGGGCACTGAAGCTTTCTTT
d_gene: -
abundance: once
v_gene: TRBV2
len: 13
j_gene: TRBJ1-1

CDR3aa: CASSPNAEELFF
CDR3nt: TGCGCCAGCAGTCCAAATGCAGAGGAACTGTTTTTT
d_gene: -
abundance: -
v_gene: TRBV5-1
len: 12
j_gene: TRBJ1-4

CDR3aa: CASSVGGGGSYNEQFF
CDR3nt: TGTGCCAGCAGCGTAGGCGGGGGGGGCTCCTACAATGAGCAGTTCTTC
d_gene: TRBD2
abundance: -
v_gene: TRBV9
len: 16
j_gene: TRBJ2-1

CDR3aa: CASSRGLGENQPQHF
CDR3nt: TGTGCCAGCAGCAGGGGACTGGGGGAAAATCAGCCCCAGCATTTT
d_gene: -
abundance: -
v_gene: TRBV6-6
len: 15
j_gene: TRBJ1-5

CDR3aa: CSVEWATSGKNIQYF
CDR3nt: TGCAGCGTTGAGTGGGCGACTAGCGGTAAAAACATTCAGTACTTC
d_gene: TRBD2
abundance: -
v_gene: TRBV29-1
len: 15
j_gene: TRBJ2-4

CDR3aa: CASSFPPTARVGTQYF
CDR3nt: TGTGCCAGCAGCTTTCCCCCCACAGCCCGAGTGGGGACGCAGTATTTT
d_gene: -
abundance: few
v_gene: TRBV7-9
len: 16
j_gene: TRBJ2-3

CDR3aa: CASSLAVGGQGAGEQYF
CDR3nt: TGCGCCAGCAGCTTGGCAGTTGGAGGACAGGGGGCTGGGGAGCAGTACTTC
d_gene: TRBD1
abundance: few
v_gene: TRBV5-1
len: 17
j_gene: TRBJ2-7

CDR3aa: CASSPRGGEAFF
CDR3nt: TGCGCCAGCAGCCCCAGGGGAGGTGAAGCTTTCTTT
d_gene: -
abundance: -
v_gene: TRBV5-1
len: 12
j_gene: TRBJ1-1

CDR3aa: CASSVEGAARNTIYF
CDR3nt: TGTGCCAGCAGCGTTGAGGGGGCCGCGAGAAACACCATATATTTT
d_gene: TRBD1
abundance: medium-sized
v_gene: TRBV9
len: 15
j_gene: TRBJ1-3

CDR3aa: CASSPRDTDSPLHF
CDR3nt: TGTGCCAGCAGCCCCCGGGACACGGATTCACCCCTCCACTTT
d_gene: -
abundance: -
v_gene: TRBV9
len: 14
j_gene: TRBJ1-6

CDR3aa: CASSSGQGFYNSPLHF
CDR3nt: TGTGCCAGCAGTTCCGGACAGGGGTTCTACAATTCACCCCTCCACTTT
d_gene: TRBD1
abundance: once
v_gene: TRBV28
len: 16
j_gene: TRBJ1-6

CDR3aa: CASGLGNTEAFF
CDR3nt: TGTGCCAGCGGGCTAGGGAACACTGAAGCTTTCTTT
d_gene: -
abundance: -
v_gene: TRBV6-6
len: 12
j_gene: TRBJ1-1

CDR3aa: CAISEEGQRTDTQYF
CDR3nt: TGTGCCATCAGTGAGGAAGGACAGCGCACAGATACGCAGTATTTT
d_gene: -
abundance: -
v_gene: TRBV10-3
len: 15
j_gene: TRBJ2-3

CDR3aa: CAWSGQGALTEAFF
CDR3nt: TGTGCCTGGAGCGGCCAGGGGGCCTTGACTGAAGCTTTCTTT
d_gene: TRBD1
abundance: -
v_gene: TRBV30
len: 14
j_gene: TRBJ1-1

CDR3aa: CASSMGAYSNQPQHF
CDR3nt: TGTGCCAGTAGTATGGGTGCGTATAGCAATCAGCCCCAGCATTTT
d_gene: -
abundance: few
v_gene: TRBV19
len: 15
j_gene: TRBJ1-5

CDR3aa: CAWAPRSSNQPQHF
CDR3nt: TGTGCCTGGGCCCCACGGAGCTCCAATCAGCCCCAGCATTTT
d_gene: -
abundance: -
v_gene: TRBV30
len: 14
j_gene: TRBJ1-5

CDR3aa: CASSIQGPSSYNEQFF
CDR3nt: TGTGCCAGTAGTATTCAGGGGCCCAGCTCCTACAATGAGCAGTTCTTC
d_gene: -
abundance: -
v_gene: TRBV19
len: 16
j_gene: TRBJ2-1

CDR3aa: CASSPGTGRAKNIQYF
CDR3nt: TGTGCCAGCAGTCCAGGGACAGGGCGAGCCAAAAACATTCAGTACTTC
d_gene: TRBD1
abundance: -
v_gene: TRBV27
len: 16
j_gene: TRBJ2-4

CDR3aa: CASSASGNTEAFF
CDR3nt: TGTGCCAGCAGCGCCTCAGGGAACACTGAAGCTTTCTTT
d_gene: -
abundance: few
v_gene: TRBV9
len: 13
j_gene: TRBJ1-1

CDR3aa: CASSPTYEGRLSYEQYF
CDR3nt: TGTGCCAGCTCACCAACCTACGAGGGGCGTCTGTCCTACGAGCAGTACTTC
d_gene: -
abundance: -
v_gene: TRBV18
len: 17
j_gene: TRBJ2-7

CDR3aa: CASSRGDRGQQTF
CDR3nt: TGTGCCAGCAGCCGAGGGGACAGGGGGCAACAAACCTTC
d_gene: TRBD1
abundance: -
v_gene: TRBV7-2
len: 13
j_gene: TRBJ1-2

CDR3aa: CASSEDLSVDTQYF
CDR3nt: TGTGCCAGCAGTGAAGATTTGAGCGTAGATACGCAGTATTTT
d_gene: -
abundance: -
v_gene: TRBV6-1
len: 14
j_gene: TRBJ2-3

CDR3aa: CASSLPPAPVAFF
CDR3nt: TGTGCCAGCAGTCTCCCCCCTGCGCCGGTGGCTTTCTTT
d_gene: -
abundance: once
v_gene: TRBV6-1
len: 13
j_gene: TRBJ1-1

CDR3aa: CASRGNRDYINEKLFF
CDR3nt: TGTGCCAGTAGGGGAAACAGGGACTACATTAATGAAAAACTGTTTTTT
d_gene: -
abundance: few
v_gene: TRBV19
len: 16
j_gene: TRBJ1-4

CDR3aa: CASSPDRSGQGPDTQYF
CDR3nt: TGTGCCAGCAGCCCTGATAGATCCGGCCAGGGCCCTGATACGCAGTATTTT
d_gene: -
abundance: few
v_gene: TRBV4-2
len: 17
j_gene: TRBJ2-3

CDR3aa: CASSLVQGARGYTF
CDR3nt: TGTGCCAGCAGTTTGGTACAGGGGGCGCGGGGCTACACCTTC
d_gene: TRBD1
abundance: many
v_gene: TRBV28
len: 14
j_gene: TRBJ1-2

CDR3aa: CASSPRTSGATATGELFF
CDR3nt: TGTGCCAGCAGCCCCCGGACTAGCGGAGCCACGGCCACCGGGGAGCTGTTTTTT
d_gene: TRBD2
abundance: -
v_gene: TRBV11-2
len: 18
j_gene: TRBJ2-2

CDR3aa: CASSVASLSWALHF
CDR3nt: TGTGCCAGCAGCGTAGCCTCCCTATCGTGGGCTCTCCACTTT
d_gene: -
abundance: -
v_gene: TRBV9
len: 14
j_gene: TRBJ1-6

CDR3aa: CASSQVFQGRTEAFF
CDR3nt: TGCGCCAGCAGCCAAGTGTTTCAGGGTCGAACTGAAGCTTTCTTT
d_gene: -
abundance: few
v_gene: TRBV4-1
len: 15
j_gene: TRBJ1-1

CDR3aa: CASSDRGLGNTIYF
CDR3nt: TGCGCCAGCAGCGACAGGGGGCTTGGAAACACCATATATTTT
d_gene: TRBD1
abundance: -
v_gene: TRBV5-1
len: 14
j_gene: TRBJ1-3

CDR3aa: CASRGSVSHEQYF
CDR3nt: TGTGCCAGCAGAGGGTCAGTGTCCCACGAGCAGTACTTC
d_gene: -
abundance: few
v_gene: TRBV28
len: 13
j_gene: TRBJ2-7

CDR3aa: CASSRGGEAFF
CDR3nt: TGTGCCAGCAGCCGAGGTGGTGAAGCTTTCTTT
d_gene: -
abundance: few
v_gene: TRBV27
len: 11
j_gene: TRBJ1-1

CDR3aa: CASSLELEAFF
CDR3nt: TGTGCCAGCAGCTTGGAGCTTGAAGCTTTCTTT
d_gene: -
abundance: -
v_gene: TRBV5-4
len: 11
j_gene: TRBJ1-1

CDR3aa: CASSQAETAKNIQYF
CDR3nt: TGTGCCAGTAGTCAGGCGGAAACTGCCAAAAACATTCAGTACTTC
d_gene: -
abundance: few
v_gene: TRBV19
len: 15
j_gene: TRBJ2-4